This T cell receptor beta chain came from a study of cytomegalovirus exposure and HLA in healthy donors (dated by TCRdb to 2015 to 2018). In terms of the full investigation: An earlier analysis of approximately 550 of the donors reported roughly 300 Gb of sequence data and 117 million unique TCR beta sequences from about 179 million T cells. Of the roughly 400 genotyped donors, approximately 82% fell in the genetic ancestry cluster associated with self-reported Caucasian donors. Donor age, sex, ethnicity and CMV serostatus were collected together with the repertoire data. Roughly five DR-DQ haplotypes were treated as single units for association and clustering because of strong linkage in the cohort. In a later analysis, previously published TCR beta repertoires from about 670 donors were re-analyzed and high-resolution HLA genotyping was added so that TCR occurrence patterns could be studied. Every discovery cohort repertoire had been produced on one sequencing platform. In the later analysis, no new phenotypic data were used to find candidate immune exposures; instead, reliance was placed on TCR beta sequences and their occurrence across donors. To predict cytomegalovirus infection status, the study brought together high-throughput TCR immunosequencing, statistical association of individual TCRs with disease status, and machine learning. Typing coverage varied by locus: roughly 629-630 donors for A, B, C, DRB1 and DQB1; 500 to 550 for DQA1; some 610 for DPA1; some 470 for DPB1. Along with the approximately 700-subject first cohort, a separate validation cohort of over a hundred different subjects was used. On average, around 240,000 unique TCR beta nucleotide sequences were sequenced per donor among about 400 genotyped donors of the cohort, with roughly 20% of those sequences being non-productive. The study aimed to test whether cataloging public T cell receptors could reveal signatures of past pathogen exposure. A later genetic analysis took genome-wide SNP genotypes for about three fifths of the 666 donors and used that subset as a discovery cohort. An earlier analysis of several hundred of the donors applied high-throughput TCR beta sequencing to assess whether each TCR beta V gene segment acted as functional or pseudogenic. An early release that covered more than 550 HLA-typed donors contained about 300 gigabases of sequencing data and tens of millions of unique TCR sequences. The study profiled the T cell repertoires of about 640 subjects by immunosequencing and related them to cytomegalovirus serostatus. Class I and class II HLA loci were covered by the typing at four-digit resolution. Broad study findings and their caveats: In both the original and validation cohorts, the classifier was reported to diagnose cytomegalovirus status with high specificity and sensitivity. In this cohort, only TCR beta chains were sequenced, and detectable features were limited by the absence of alpha or paired-chain data. According to a later analysis, TCR association rates differed among HLA loci, with DRB1 alleles showing the most associated TCRs and HLA-C alleles showing the fewest. According to a later analysis, most CMV-associated TCR beta chains appeared to be HLA-restricted, and the HLA associations seemed to be driven largely by CMV exposure. Because some donors lacked HLA typing at each locus, the association tests relied only on the typed subset. Correlated functional status among segregating V segments might reflect linkage disequilibrium, but an unknown experimental factor could not be ruled out. A further reported finding was that TCR beta sequences accurately predicted the HLA-A and HLA-B alleles for most subjects in the first cohort. In a later analysis, 16,951 TCR beta sequences were associated with specific HLA alleles at a false discovery rate of 0.05. Three of the identified cytomegalovirus-associated TCR beta chains were confirmed in vitro to be specific for cytomegalovirus antigens. When HLA alleles, especially DR and DQ, strongly co-occurred, TCR associations were difficult to assign to individual alleles. The authors suggested that the approach could potentially be generalized to other disease states and immunological phenotypes. Seventeen rarely observed V segments, including chromosome 9 orphons, were excluded from the earlier analysis of some 590 of the donors because counts were too low. Broadly in line with IMGT annotations, most TCR beta V segments showed up in productive rearrangements about 87% or about 30% of the time in an earlier analysis of 587 of the donors. In a later genetic analysis, fewer N-insertions in productive TCRs were reported among donors in an Asian-associated ancestry cluster than the 666-donor mean. Because the 87-base-pair reads could not distinguish some IMGT-functional V segments, including TRBV6-2 and TRBV6-3, those segments were excluded. Immune exposure information for the cohort was limited to CMV serostatus. In a later genetic analysis, a missense DCLRE1C variant was associated with V-gene and J-gene trimming of TCR beta chains, and the association was replicated in an independent cohort. In a later analysis, HLA-associated TCR beta chains were found to be more clonally expanded and to have lower generation probabilities than equally common non-associated chains. Roughly uniform sequencing depth across donors was assumed in presence/absence analyses, although this assumption may not hold. Several of the top co-occurrence clusters appeared to be linked to parvovirus B19, influenza, CMV and Epstein-Barr virus, according to a later analysis. A total of 150 to 200 TCR beta chains were listed by the study as associated with cytomegalovirus. Most TCR sequences were seen in very few donors, while some public TCRs were found in many individuals. The sequencing pipeline was judged likely to have produced a cluster of highly shared sequence variants as a technical artifact.

From the cysteine through the phenylalanine, the CDR3 covers 14 amino acids. The read is trimmed to its CDR3 DNA, 42 bases read in frame from base 1. For CDR1 and CDR2, the germline V gene lists SGHDT and YYEEEE. Compared with germline, V lacks 4 bases and J lacks 6 bases; bases without a gene match: 6. The cohort was made up of about 610 healthy bone marrow donors. At the time of sampling, all cohort members were nominally healthy, though unrecorded immune exposures were likely present. The donor was CMV seronegative and was included in the group of a few hundred seronegative cohort members. A peripheral blood sample was provided by each donor, and peripheral blood mononuclear cells were used for TCR beta sequencing. Genomic DNA was extracted from the blood cell samples with the Qiagen DNeasy Blood Extraction Kit. The library came from the immunoSEQ multiplex PCR assay. For the multiplex PCR, a mixture combining 60 forward primers for TCR Vbeta segments and 13 reverse primers for TCR Jbeta segments was used. The CDR3 region of rearranged TCR beta genes was amplified from genomic DNA with a multiplex PCR assay. The amplified TCR beta libraries were sequenced on the Illumina HiSeq System as 87-base-pair reads. The authors processed their data as follows. In a later analysis, some 80 million unique TCR beta chains were counted across the roughly 670 repertoires, and roughly 11 million of these chains were shared by at least two donors. A nearest-neighbor algorithm error-corrected the raw reads and collapsed the reads into unique sequences, merging closely related sequences to remove PCR and sequencing errors. V, D and J gene segments were assigned by aligning CDR3 sequences to IMGT reference sequences. Each retained sequence needed at least a six-nucleotide match to both a V gene segment and a J gene segment. Rearrangements were classified as productive when the CDR3 lacked stop codons and remained in frame with V and J, and all other rearrangements were classified as non-productive. CDR3 was defined by IMGT convention, running from the second conserved V-encoded cysteine to the conserved J-encoded phenylalanine. The earlier analysis of approximately 500 of the donors excluded sequences that lacked an unambiguous match to a single V gene segment. In an earlier analysis of 450 to 700 of the donors, V segments were called functional above 56.7% productive rearrangements and were called segregating when the between-donor standard deviation exceeded 5%. To diagnose cytomegalovirus status from the catalog of TCR beta chain sequences, a statistical classification framework was built. A later analysis assigned V and J genes by comparing TCR nucleotide sequences with IMGT/GENE-DB human TR gene sequences. Using the TCRdist pipeline, a later analysis assigned CDR3 sequences along with most-parsimonious VDJ recombination scenarios. In a later analysis, each TCR beta chain was defined by its CDR3 amino acid sequence together with its V-gene family, and reads lacking a unique V-gene family were excluded. As a way to deal with suspected cross-contamination and a sequencing artifact, a later analysis dropped hundreds of nucleotide sequences that were highly shared and had low generation probability. In a later analysis, a clonal expansion index for each public chain was calculated from normalized within-repertoire ranks of inferred template counts. In a later analysis, generation probabilities were computed using a VDJ recombination model fitted to out-of-frame rearrangements, and the results were checked against IGoR. A later analysis scored TCR-TCR, TCR-HLA and TCR-CMV co-occurrence with hypergeometric tests, applying a repertoire-size bias correction to TCR pairs. To estimate false discovery rates, a later analysis permuted the HLA or CMV assignments 20 times. A later analysis grouped co-occurring TCRs with DBSCAN, adding TCRdist sequence similarity when clustering within HLA-allele-positive subsets. For co-occurrence clustering, repertoires with fewer than 30,000 or more than 120,000 public chains were excluded, along with several repertoires with anomalous nucleotide sharing. TCRdb stores this immuneACCESS table with in-frame sequences only. Part of the clones is absent; in the studies checked, under half of the shortfall reflects unresolved V genes, and no reason is known for the rest. V, J and clone size reflect that table, while D and trimming were determined from the DNA. This sample holds roughly 250,000 clones; just over 70% were observed only once. The ten largest clones take up approximately 2.5% of the sample.

Regarding this clone: What this receptor recognizes is not known. No base quality values were provided; no much bigger clone lies one nucleotide off.

The rearranged chain carries TRBV5-6 and TRBJ2-1; 8 bases in between match TRBD2. Material for sequencing was PBMCs. The clonotype was recovered from a female donor in good health and CMV-seronegative. Here is the DNA: TGTGCCAGCAGCACCGCCGGGACTAGCAATGAGCAGTTCTTC. This translates into CASSTAGTSNEQFF.